The TCR beta chain under discussion was sequenced for a study of blood T cell repertoires in COVID-19. Study details: In each case, the material was cDNA or gDNA derived from T cells, B-cell-depleted T cells, or PBMCs.

CDR1 is LGHNT and CDR2 is FRNRAP in the germline V gene. This CDR3 is 17 amino acids long. With 5 bases removed from V and 7 bases from J, the gap between germline ends came to 24 bases. This clone was detected a few times. Original processing notes: Estimates of nucleated cell counts were drawn from the amplification of reference gene primers. Using immunoSEQ multiplex PCR, the repertoire was profiled, and TCRdb retains in-frame clones only, with some absent. V, J and clone size were drawn from that table, and D and trimming were deduced from the DNA. The profile shows fewer than 120,000 clones, about 80% of them singletons.

The rearrangement joins TRBV12-5 to TRBJ1-5; D is possibly TRBD1 (6 bases). The specimen was peripheral blood. The source of this sequence is a woman older than 75 with active or convalescent COVID-19. CDR3 sequence reads: CASGIPKQGCSYQPQHF. DNA for the CDR3: TGTGCTAGTGGTATTCCAAAACAGGGTTGTTCCTACCAGCCCCAGCATTTT. The full variable domain, completed using reference TRBV12-5 and TRBJ1-5, is DARVTQTPRHKVTEMGQEVTMRCQPILGHNTVFWYRQTMMQGLELLAYFRNRAPLDDSGMPKDRFSAEMPDATLATLKIQPSEPRDSAVYFCASGIPKQGCSYQPQHFGDGTRLSIL.